This entry concerns a single TCR beta chain. The data belong to a study of early T cells in non-severe SARS-CoV-2 infection. Researchers tagged individual cDNA molecules with unique molecular identifiers. TCRdb independently ran MiXCR on the 5' RACE reads; one entry per CDR3 protein. Found here are roughly 64,000 distinct CDR3 sequences, over 10% of them singletons; the top ten hold around 3.9%. V lost 2 bases to trimming and J lost 7 bases, with 16 bases between them. From germline, CDR1 is MNHEY and CDR2 SVGAGI. The CDR3 covers 15 residues. The V gene is TRBV6-5, the J gene TRBJ2-3; D not certain. The receptor comes from an adult who was a healthcare worker with PCR-confirmed SARS-CoV-2 infection or an uninfected control (not recorded which). The sequenced sample consisted of whole blood. CDR3 residues: CASSYNQWPTHTQYF. CDR3 nucleotide sequence: TGTGCCAGCAGTTACAATCAGTGGCCCACTCATACGCAGTATTTT.